The clone carrying this T cell receptor (beta chain) has a handful of counts. Its target is not known. The data are from a study of cytomegalovirus exposure and HLA in healthy donors. Findings and limits, study-wide: A list of about 180 TCR beta chains associated with cytomegalovirus was given. CMV antigen specificity was confirmed in vitro for a few CMV-associated chains.

Only in-frame clones appear in the TCRdb table, and some are missing; sequencing was by immunoSEQ multiplex PCR. Of 200,000 or so clones in the sample, around 88% were seen once. Trimming cost V 3 bases and J 5 bases, with 4 bases left between them. The CDR3 has 10 residues. The germline CDR1 and CDR2 sequences are SQVTM and ANQGSEA. The chain couples TRBV29-1 to TRBJ1-1; D gene uncertain. The TCR sequence derives from a woman under 30 in good health and CMV-seronegative. Sequencing was carried out using PBMCs. CDR3 protein: CSVESTEAFF. DNA for the CDR3: TGCAGCGTTGAGTCGACTGAAGCTTTCTTT.